The clone carrying this T cell receptor (beta chain) was detected ten times or more. The source of the sample is a study of CD8+CD57+ T cells in acquired aplastic anemia. Across the whole study: Sorted CD4+ and CD8+ cells gave a mean 3.2 ug DNA, range roughly 0.18 to 30 ug.

TCR beta VDJ and CDR3 were profiled, and genomic DNA was the template. TCRdb reprocessed the reads via MiXCR and lists one record per CDR3 protein. The table lists fewer than 200,000 distinct CDR3 sequences, roughly 48% of them singletons. Germline V gene sequence: CDR1 DFQATT, CDR2 SNEGSKA (reference sequence). This CDR3 contains 15 residues. V lost 5 bases to trimming and J lost 9 bases; unmatched junction nucleotides: 13. Source material: sorted CD4+, CD8+, or CD8+CD57+ T cells (not recorded which) from PBMCs. This chain uses TRBV20-1 with TRBJ2-1, with 10 bases lining up with TRBD2. This TCR was recovered from a human donor in good health. CDR3 region: CSAAGGAGGWGEQFF. Here the CDR3 DNA reads TGCAGTGCTGCCGGGGGAGCGGGAGGGTGGGGTGAGCAGTTCTTC.